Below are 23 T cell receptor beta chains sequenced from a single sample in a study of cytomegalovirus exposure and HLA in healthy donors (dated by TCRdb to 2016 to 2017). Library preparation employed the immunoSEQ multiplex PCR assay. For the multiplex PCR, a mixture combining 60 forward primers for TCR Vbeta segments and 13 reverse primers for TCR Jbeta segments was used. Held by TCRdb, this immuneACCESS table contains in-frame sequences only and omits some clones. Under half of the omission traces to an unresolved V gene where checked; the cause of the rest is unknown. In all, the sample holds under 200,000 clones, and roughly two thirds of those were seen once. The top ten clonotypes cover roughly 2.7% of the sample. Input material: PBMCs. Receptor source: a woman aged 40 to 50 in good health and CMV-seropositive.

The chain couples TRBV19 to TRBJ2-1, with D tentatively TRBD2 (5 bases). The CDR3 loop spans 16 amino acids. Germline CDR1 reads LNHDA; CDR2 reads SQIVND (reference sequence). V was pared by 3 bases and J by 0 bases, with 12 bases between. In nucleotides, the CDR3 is TGTGCCAGTAGTATGGGTAGCGCCCCCTCCTACAATGAGCAGTTCTTC. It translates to CASSMGSAPSYNEQFF.

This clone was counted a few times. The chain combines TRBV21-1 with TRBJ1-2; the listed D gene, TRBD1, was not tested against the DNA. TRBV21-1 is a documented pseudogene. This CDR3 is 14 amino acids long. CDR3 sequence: CAREQGARNYGYTF. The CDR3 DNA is TGTGCCAGGGAACAGGGGGCGCGGAACTATGGCTACACCTTC.

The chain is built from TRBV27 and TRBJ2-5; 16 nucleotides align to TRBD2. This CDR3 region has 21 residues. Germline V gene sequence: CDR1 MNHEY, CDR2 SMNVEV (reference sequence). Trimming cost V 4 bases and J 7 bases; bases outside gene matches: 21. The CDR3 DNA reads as TGTGCCAGCAGTTCGGCAACTCCGGGACTAGCGGGAGGGGGGGTTCGGACGACCCAGTACTTC. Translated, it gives CASSSATPGLAGGGVRTTQYF.

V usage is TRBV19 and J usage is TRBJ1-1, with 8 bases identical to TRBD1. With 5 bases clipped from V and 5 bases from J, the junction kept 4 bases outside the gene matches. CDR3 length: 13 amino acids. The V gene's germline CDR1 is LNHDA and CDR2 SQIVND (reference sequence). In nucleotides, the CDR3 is TGTGCCAGTAGTTTCACAGGGGGTACTGAAGCTTTCTTT. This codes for CASSFTGGTEAFF.

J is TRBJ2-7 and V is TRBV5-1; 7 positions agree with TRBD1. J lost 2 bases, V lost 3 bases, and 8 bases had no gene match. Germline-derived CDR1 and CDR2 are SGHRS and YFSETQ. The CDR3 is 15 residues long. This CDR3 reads CASSSSGTAPYEQYF. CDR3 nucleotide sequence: TGCGCCAGCAGCTCGTCCGGGACAGCTCCCTACGAGCAGTACTTC.

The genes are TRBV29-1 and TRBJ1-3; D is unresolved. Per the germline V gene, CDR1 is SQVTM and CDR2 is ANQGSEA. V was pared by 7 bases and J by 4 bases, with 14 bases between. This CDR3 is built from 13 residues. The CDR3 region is CSATVLRGNTIYF. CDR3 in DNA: TGCAGCGCTACCGTCTTGAGGGGAAACACCATATATTTT.

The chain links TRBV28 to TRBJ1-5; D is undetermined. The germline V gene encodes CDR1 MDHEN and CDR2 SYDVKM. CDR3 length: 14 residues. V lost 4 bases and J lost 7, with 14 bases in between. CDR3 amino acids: CASSSPEGEQPQHF. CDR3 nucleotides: TGTGCCAGCAGTTCCCCCGAAGGAGAACAGCCCCAGCATTTT.

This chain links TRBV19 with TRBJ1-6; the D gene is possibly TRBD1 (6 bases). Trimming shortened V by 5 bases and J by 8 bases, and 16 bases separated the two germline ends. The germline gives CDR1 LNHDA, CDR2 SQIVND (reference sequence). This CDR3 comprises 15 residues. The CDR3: CASSFDRSGHSPLHF. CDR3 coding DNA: TGTGCCAGTAGTTTCGACAGGTCGGGCCATTCACCCCTCCACTTT.

The chain's CDR3 is CASSLARAEQFF. CDR3 in DNA: TGTGCCAGCAGCTTAGCGAGGGCTGAGCAGTTCTTC. The V gene is TRBV7-2, the J gene TRBJ2-1, with D maybe TRBD2 (5 bases). Germline V CDR1 and CDR2: SGHTA, FQGNSA. The V gene lost 0 bases and the J gene lost 9 bases, with 6 bases spanning the gap. This CDR3 is 12 amino acids long.

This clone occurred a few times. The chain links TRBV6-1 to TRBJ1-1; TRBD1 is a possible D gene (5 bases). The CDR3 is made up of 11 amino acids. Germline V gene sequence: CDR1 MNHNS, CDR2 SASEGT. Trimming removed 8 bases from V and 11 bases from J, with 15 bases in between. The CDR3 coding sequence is TGTGCCAGCGGGACCGGAGGGTTCGCTTTCTTT. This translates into CASGTGGFAFF.

This chain's CDR3 is CASSRGGSYNSPLHF. The CDR3 region has the DNA TGTGCCAGCAGCCGTGGGGGCAGTTATAATTCACCCCTCCACTTT. V and J are TRBV5-6 and TRBJ1-6; the D gene is possibly TRBD1 (6 bases). The CDR3 length is 15 residues. Trimming pared 4 bases from V and 4 bases from J, leaving 12 bases between. CDR1 and CDR2 (germline): SGHDT, YYEEEE.

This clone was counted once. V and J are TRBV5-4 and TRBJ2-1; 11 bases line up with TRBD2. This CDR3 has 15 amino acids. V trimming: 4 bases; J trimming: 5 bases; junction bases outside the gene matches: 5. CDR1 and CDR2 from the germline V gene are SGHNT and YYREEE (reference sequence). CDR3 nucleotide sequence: TGTGCCAGCAGCGCCGGGACTAGCGGAAACAATGAGCAGTTCTTC. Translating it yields CASSAGTSGNNEQFF.

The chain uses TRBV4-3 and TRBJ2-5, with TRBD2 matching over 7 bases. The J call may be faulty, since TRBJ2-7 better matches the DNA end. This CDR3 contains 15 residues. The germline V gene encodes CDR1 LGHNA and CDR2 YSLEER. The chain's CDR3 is CASSQERTSSYEQYF. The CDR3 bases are TGCGCCAGCAGCCAAGAACGGACTAGTTCCTACGAGCAGTACTTC.

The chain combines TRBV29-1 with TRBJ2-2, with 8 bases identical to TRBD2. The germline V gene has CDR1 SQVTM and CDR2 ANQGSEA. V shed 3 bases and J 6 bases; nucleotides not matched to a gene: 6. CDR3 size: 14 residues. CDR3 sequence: CSVDGAGVAGELFF. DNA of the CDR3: TGCAGCGTTGATGGAGCGGGAGTTGCCGGGGAGCTGTTTTTT.

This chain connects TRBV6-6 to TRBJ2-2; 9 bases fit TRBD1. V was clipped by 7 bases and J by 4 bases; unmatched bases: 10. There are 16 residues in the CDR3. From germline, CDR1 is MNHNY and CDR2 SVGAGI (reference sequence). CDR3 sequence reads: CASNRLTGGLTGELFF. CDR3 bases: TGTGCCAGCAACCGATTAACAGGGGGCCTCACCGGGGAGCTGTTTTTT.

For the CDR3, the DNA is TGTGCCAGCTCACCAGGGACGGGAGAAGAGACCCAGTACTTC. It yields the protein CASSPGTGEETQYF. The chain recombines TRBV18 with TRBJ2-5, with TRBD2 as a possible D gene (6 bases). The CDR3 contains 14 residues. Germline CDR1 KGHSH, CDR2 LQKENI. V was cut by 2 bases and J by 3 bases, with 10 bases left in between.

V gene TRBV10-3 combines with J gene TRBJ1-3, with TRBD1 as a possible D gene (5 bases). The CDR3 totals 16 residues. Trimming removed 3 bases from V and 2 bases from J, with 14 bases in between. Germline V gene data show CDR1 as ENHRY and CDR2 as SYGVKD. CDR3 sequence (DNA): TGTGCCATCAGTGAATGGGGGAGGGGAGCTGGAAACACCATATATTTT. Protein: CAISEWGRGAGNTIYF.

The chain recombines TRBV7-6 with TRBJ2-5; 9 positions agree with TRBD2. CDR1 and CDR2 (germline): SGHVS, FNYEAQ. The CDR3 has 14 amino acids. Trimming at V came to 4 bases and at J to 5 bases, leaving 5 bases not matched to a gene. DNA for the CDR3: TGTGCCAGCAGCTCTTTAGCGGGAGAGGAGACCCAGTACTTC. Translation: CASSSLAGEETQYF.

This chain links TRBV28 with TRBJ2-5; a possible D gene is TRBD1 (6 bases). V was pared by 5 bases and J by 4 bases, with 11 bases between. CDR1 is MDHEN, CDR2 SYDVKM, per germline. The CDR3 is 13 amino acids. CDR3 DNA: TGTGCCAGCAGTAACAGGGTTTTAGAGACCCAGTACTTC. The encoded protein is CASSNRVLETQYF. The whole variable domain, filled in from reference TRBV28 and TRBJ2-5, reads DVKVTQSSRYLVKRTGEKVFLECVQDMDHENMFWYRQDPGLGLRLIYFSYDVKMKEKGDIPEGYSVSREKKERFSLILESASTNQTSMYLCASSNRVLETQYFGPGTRLLVL.

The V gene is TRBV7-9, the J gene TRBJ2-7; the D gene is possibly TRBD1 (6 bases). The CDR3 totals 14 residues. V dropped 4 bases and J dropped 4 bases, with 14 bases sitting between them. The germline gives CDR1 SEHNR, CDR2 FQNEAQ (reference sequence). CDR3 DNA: TGTGCCAGCAGCTCCCGGGACAAGGGTTACGAGCAGTACTTC. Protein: CASSSRDKGYEQYF.

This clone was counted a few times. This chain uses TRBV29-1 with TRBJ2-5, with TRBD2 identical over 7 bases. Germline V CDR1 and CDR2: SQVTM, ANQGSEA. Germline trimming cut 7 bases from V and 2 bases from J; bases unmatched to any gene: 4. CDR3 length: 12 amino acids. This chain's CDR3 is CSARGGQETQYF. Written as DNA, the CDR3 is TGCAGCGCACGCGGGGGACAAGAGACCCAGTACTTC.

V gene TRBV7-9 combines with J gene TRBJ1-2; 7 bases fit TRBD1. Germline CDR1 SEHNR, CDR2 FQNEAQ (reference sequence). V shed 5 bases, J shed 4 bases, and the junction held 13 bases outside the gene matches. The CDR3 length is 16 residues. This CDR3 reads CASSLTTGVVSYGYTF. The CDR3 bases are TGTGCCAGCAGCCTTACTACAGGGGTCGTTAGCTATGGCTACACCTTC.

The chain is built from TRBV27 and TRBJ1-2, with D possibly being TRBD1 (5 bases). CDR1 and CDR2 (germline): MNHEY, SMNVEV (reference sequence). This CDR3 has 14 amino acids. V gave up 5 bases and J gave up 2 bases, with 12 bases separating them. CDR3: CASSQTRQNYGYTF. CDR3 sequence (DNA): TGTGCCAGCAGTCAGACGAGACAGAACTATGGCTACACCTTC.